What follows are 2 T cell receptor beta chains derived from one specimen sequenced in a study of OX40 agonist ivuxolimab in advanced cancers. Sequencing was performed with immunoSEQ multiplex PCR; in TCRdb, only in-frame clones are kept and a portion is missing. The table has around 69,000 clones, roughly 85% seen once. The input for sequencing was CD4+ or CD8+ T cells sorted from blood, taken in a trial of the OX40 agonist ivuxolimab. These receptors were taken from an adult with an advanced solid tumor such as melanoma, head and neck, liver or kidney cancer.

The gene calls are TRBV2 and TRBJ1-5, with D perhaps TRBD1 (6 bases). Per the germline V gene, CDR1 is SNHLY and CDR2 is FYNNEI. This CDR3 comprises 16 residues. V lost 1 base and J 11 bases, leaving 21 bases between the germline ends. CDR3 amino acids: CASSEGTVFLRSAQHF. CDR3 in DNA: TGTGCCAGCAGTGAAGGGACAGTTTTTTTAAGATCGGCCCAGCATTTT.

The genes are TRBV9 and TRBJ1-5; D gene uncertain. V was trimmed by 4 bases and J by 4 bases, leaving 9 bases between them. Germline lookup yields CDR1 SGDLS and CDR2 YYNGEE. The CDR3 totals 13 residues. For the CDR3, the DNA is TGTGCCAGCAGCCAGAAAACGAATCAGCCCCAGCATTTT. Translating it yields CASSQKTNQPQHF.